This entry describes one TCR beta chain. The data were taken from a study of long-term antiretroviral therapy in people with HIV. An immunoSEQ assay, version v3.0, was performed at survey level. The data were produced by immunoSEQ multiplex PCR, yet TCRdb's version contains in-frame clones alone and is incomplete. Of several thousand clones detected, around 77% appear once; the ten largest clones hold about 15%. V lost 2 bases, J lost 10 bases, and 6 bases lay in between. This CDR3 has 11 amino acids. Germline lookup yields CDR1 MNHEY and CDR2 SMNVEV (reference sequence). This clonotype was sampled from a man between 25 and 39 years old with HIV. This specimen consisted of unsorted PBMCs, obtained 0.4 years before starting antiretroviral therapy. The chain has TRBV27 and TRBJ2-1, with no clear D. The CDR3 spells CASSLDGEQFF. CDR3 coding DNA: TGTGCCAGCAGTTTAGACGGGGAGCAGTTCTTC.